This T cell receptor (beta chain) is drawn from a study of T cells in Graves' hyperthyroidism and ophthalmopathy. Regarding the study as a whole: The model forecast ophthalmopathy, anticipating it by a median around 6.5 months before onset.

Amplification yielded TCR beta CDR3 regions, with RNA transcripts as the source. TCR CDR3 underwent first-round RT-PCR with the HTBI primer set. TCRdb reprocessed the multiplex PCR reads with MiXCR, giving one entry per CDR3 protein. This table has under 400,000 distinct CDR3 sequences, roughly 20% appearing once. The CDR3 contains 12 residues. V dropped 6 bases and J dropped 8; count of bases not matched to a gene: 4. Germline assignment: CDR1 ENHRY and CDR2 SYGVKD. This clonotype appeared a single time. Its antigen remains unidentified. V gene TRBV10-3 combines with J gene TRBJ1-1, with 9 bases fitting TRBD1. The sample consisted of blood. The receptor was derived from a woman between 40 and 50 years old with Graves' ophthalmopathy. Written as DNA, the CDR3 is TGTGCCATCAGCGGGACAGGGTTAGAAGCTTTCTTT. Amino acids: CAISGTGLEAFF.